These 25 T cell receptor beta chains share one sample of origin, sequenced in a study of blood T cell repertoires in COVID-19. The method was immunoSEQ multiplex PCR; TCRdb's version includes in-frame clones alone and lacks a portion of them. The table has 250,000 or so clones, 88% seen once. The sample consisted of peripheral blood. These receptor sequences come from a woman aged 55-69 years with acute or convalescent COVID-19.

This chain connects TRBV30 to TRBJ1-4; D possibly corresponds to TRBD1 (5 bases). The V gene's germline CDR1 is GTSNPN and CDR2 SVGIG (reference sequence). Trimming removed 2 bases at V and 4 bases at J, with 11 bases between. This CDR3 comprises 14 residues. The CDR3 protein is CAWSRGGDNEKLFF. CDR3 coding DNA: TGTGCCTGGAGTAGGGGAGGGGATAATGAAAAACTGTTTTTT.

The chain employs TRBV5-1 and TRBJ1-3; 9 nucleotides align to TRBD1. The CDR3 extends over 17 amino acids. Germline V gene data show CDR1 as SGHRS and CDR2 as YFSETQ. The J segment lost 0 bases and the V segment lost 4 bases, leaving 8 bases of the junction unmatched. The CDR3 spells CASSPRQGESSGNTIYF. The CDR3 DNA follows: TGCGCCAGCAGCCCCAGACAGGGGGAGAGCTCTGGAAACACCATATATTTT.

The V and J genes are TRBV19 and TRBJ1-1; 9 bases are a match to TRBD1. The CDR3 runs 15 residues. CDR1 and CDR2 from the germline V gene are LNHDA and SQIVND (reference sequence). J was trimmed by 1 base and V by 7 bases; bases with no gene match: 7. The CDR3 reads CASIRVDRGNTEAFF. Written as DNA, the CDR3 is TGTGCCAGTATCCGGGTGGACAGGGGGAACACTGAAGCTTTCTTT.

With respect to this clone: This sample includes further DNA sequences coding for the same CDR3. This chain uses TRBV10-3 with TRBJ1-5; 10 positions agree with TRBD1. J was trimmed by 5 bases and V by 6 bases; bases with no gene match: 1. This CDR3 is built from 13 residues. Germline assignment: CDR1 ENHRY and CDR2 SYGVKD. The CDR3 loop is CAISGTGDQPQHF. The CDR3 DNA reads as TGTGCCATCAGCGGGACAGGGGATCAGCCCCAGCATTTT.

The sample holds a few counts of this clone. The J gene is TRBJ2-1, the V gene TRBV5-1; TRBD1 might be the D (5 bases). Per the germline V gene, CDR1 is SGHRS and CDR2 is YFSETQ. Trimming left V 3 bases short and J 4 bases short, with 14 bases between. This CDR3 spans 15 amino acids. CDR3 sequence (DNA): TGCGCCAGCAGCTCTGACAGTCAAGCTTACAATGAGCAGTTCTTC. As protein: CASSSDSQAYNEQFF.

The chain couples TRBV19 to TRBJ1-2, with 10 bases aligning to TRBD1. The junction had 10 bases not matched to a gene; V was cut back by 7 bases and J by 8 bases. This CDR3 is 14 amino acids long. In germline, CDR1 is LNHDA, CDR2 SQIVND (reference sequence). CDR3 protein: CASTPGQGLGGYTF. The DNA of the CDR3 is TGTGCCAGTACCCCGGGACAGGGGCTGGGCGGCTACACCTTC.

V is TRBV9 and J is TRBJ2-1; TRBD2 matches 13 bases. Per germline, CDR1 SGDLS and CDR2 YYNGEE. The trim removed 7 bases at V and 9 bases at J, leaving 10 bases unmatched. The CDR3 sequence is 15 residues long. The CDR3 DNA sequence: TGTGCCAGCGGAGGGGGACTAGCGGGACAGGGTGAGCAGTTCTTC. This translates into CASGGGLAGQGEQFF. Full variable domain (missing parts from reference TRBV9 and TRBJ2-1): DSGVTQTPKHLITATGQRVTLRCSPRSGDLSVYWYQQSLDQGLQFLIQYYNGEERAKGNILERFSAQQFPDLHSELNLSSLELGDSALYFCASGGGLAGQGEQFFGPGTRLTVL.

V and J are TRBV9 and TRBJ1-3, with D hard to call. V lost 0 bases, J lost 0 bases, and 10 bases lay in between. CDR1 is SGDLS and CDR2 is YYNGEE in the germline V gene. The CDR3 runs to 16 residues. The CDR3 DNA follows: TGTGCCAGCAGCGTAGAAGGAGGGCGCTCTGGAAACACCATATATTTT. It specifies CASSVEGGRSGNTIYF.

Comments on this clone: Relative to the germline gene, one junction end is altered; a read error may explain this. V and J are TRBV20-1 and TRBJ2-5; possible D gene TRBD2, 5 bases. There are 11 residues in the CDR3. CDR1 DFQATT and CDR2 SNEGSKA come from the germline V gene (reference sequence). The CDR3 loop is CSARDSLAQYF. The CDR3 DNA sequence: TGCAGTGCTAGAGATAGTCTAGCCCAATACTTC.

The chain has TRBV19 and TRBJ1-1; the D gene is possibly TRBD1 (5 bases). The CDR3 consists of 16 residues. Looked up from germline, CDR1 is LNHDA and CDR2 is SQIVND (reference sequence). The germline V and J ends were trimmed by 1 base and 1 base, with 13 bases remaining between them. The CDR3 nucleotides are TGTGCCAGTAGTATAGTTGGGGGGAGGCAGAACACTGAAGCTTTCTTT. Translating it yields CASSIVGGRQNTEAFF.

The V gene is TRBV24-1, the J gene TRBJ2-1; 14 bases agree with TRBD2. There are 17 residues in the CDR3. Germline-derived CDR1 and CDR2 are KGHDR and SFDVKD. J gave up 8 bases and V 7 bases, and 12 bases lay outside the gene matches. CDR3 residues: CATSQWSGTSGSDEQFF. As DNA, the CDR3 is TGTGCCACCAGCCAATGGTCGGGGACTAGCGGGAGCGATGAGCAGTTCTTC.

The gene calls are TRBV2 and TRBJ2-5; 7 bases fit TRBD2. The CDR3 consists of 15 residues. Per germline, CDR1 SNHLY and CDR2 FYNNEI. After removal of 5 bases from V and 2 bases from J, the junction contained 8 bases not matched to a gene. The CDR3 loop reads CASSPRRAGQETQYF. For the CDR3, the DNA is TGTGCCAGCAGTCCCCGTCGAGCGGGGCAAGAGACCCAGTACTTC.

The chain carries TRBV7-6 and TRBJ1-3; possible D gene TRBD1, 6 bases. Deletions cut 5 bases from V and 3 bases from J, with 17 bases between. Germline loops: CDR1 SGHVS, CDR2 FNYEAQ. The CDR3 has 16 residues. The CDR3 region has the DNA TGTGCCAGCAGCCAGAGGGGGGGGGCCGGTGGAAACACCATATATTTT. It translates to CASSQRGGAGGNTIYF.

This chain joins TRBV27 and TRBJ1-5, with 10 bases lining up with TRBD1. Looked up from germline, CDR1 is MNHEY and CDR2 is SMNVEV (reference sequence). This CDR3 region has 18 residues. Trimming took 4 bases from V and 0 from J; bases not matched to a gene: 9. The CDR3 coding sequence is TGTGCCAGCAGTTCGGGACAGGGGCGCACTTTTAGCAATCAGCCCCAGCATTTT. Translated: CASSSGQGRTFSNQPQHF.

The chain links TRBV5-4 to TRBJ1-1, with 7 bases identical to TRBD1. This CDR3 has 16 amino acids. Trimming at V came to 5 bases and at J to 5 bases, leaving 15 bases not matched to a gene. Germline V gives CDR1 SGHNT, CDR2 YYREEE (reference sequence). CDR3 nucleotide sequence: TGTGCCAGCAGACCAGGGGGGAGTTCCGAAATTACTGAAGCTTTCTTT. Translated: CASRPGGSSEITEAFF.

This chain connects TRBV5-6 to TRBJ2-7, with 8 nucleotides matching TRBD1. J lost 3 bases, V lost 5 bases, and 7 bases had no gene match. This CDR3 is 14 amino acids long. Per germline, CDR1 SGHDT and CDR2 YYEEEE. CDR3 sequence: CASSLTGDNYEQYF. The DNA of the CDR3 is TGTGCCAGCAGTCTGACAGGGGACAACTACGAGCAGTACTTC.

V usage is TRBV7-2 and J usage is TRBJ2-7, with 8 positions matching TRBD2. Germline CDR1 reads SGHTA; CDR2 reads FQGNSA. J lost 2 bases, V lost 6 bases, and 21 bases had no gene match. This CDR3 is built from 19 residues. The CDR3 here is CASSLRGSKARGATYEQYF. The CDR3 DNA sequence: TGTGCCAGCAGTTTAAGGGGAAGTAAGGCGCGGGGGGCCACCTACGAGCAGTACTTC.

This sequence joins TRBV21-1 and TRBJ2-7; the listed D gene, TRBD2, was not tested against the DNA. TRBV21-1 is deemed a pseudogene. The CDR3 contains 13 residues. In DNA, the CDR3 is TGTGCCAGCAGCACGATACTAGCCTACGAGCAGTACTTC. This encodes CASSTILAYEQYF.

The table lists this clone with a count of one. The genes are TRBV6-4 and TRBJ1-2, with TRBD1 matching over 10 bases. The V gene's germline CDR1 is MRHNA and CDR2 SNTAGT. The CDR3 extends over 16 amino acids. The junction had 8 bases not matched to a gene; V was cut back by 6 bases and J by 1 base. This chain's CDR3 is CASSPGQGRFNYGYTF. In nucleotides, the CDR3 is TGTGCCAGCAGCCCGGGACAGGGGAGATTTAACTATGGCTACACCTTC.

The chain combines TRBV5-4 with TRBJ2-3; 16 positions agree with TRBD2. Looked up from germline, CDR1 is SGHNT and CDR2 is YYREEE (reference sequence). The CDR3 is 17 residues long. Germline trimming cut 4 bases from V and 4 bases from J; bases unmatched to any gene: 6. The CDR3 loop reads CASSPGTSGRASDTQYF. CDR3 DNA: TGTGCCAGCAGCCCCGGGACTAGCGGGAGGGCCTCAGATACGCAGTATTTT.

The chain uses TRBV19 and TRBJ1-5; 7 bases are shared with TRBD1. This CDR3 region has 16 residues. In germline, CDR1 is LNHDA, CDR2 SQIVND (reference sequence). J was trimmed by 5 bases and V by 0 bases; bases with no gene match: 7. The CDR3 sequence is CASSIDLGQAHQPQHF. CDR3 nucleotides: TGTGCCAGTAGTATAGATCTTGGACAGGCCCATCAGCCCCAGCATTTT.

The V call is TRBV10-1, the J call TRBJ1-4, with a weak D call TRBD1 (6 bases). The CDR3 is 14 amino acids. Germline CDR1 is WNHNN and CDR2 is SYGVQD (reference sequence). V was clipped by 1 base and J by 7 bases, with 10 bases between them. CDR3: CASSEWQGSEKLFF. DNA of the CDR3: TGCGCCAGCAGTGAGTGGCAGGGGAGTGAAAAACTGTTTTTT.

The chain uses TRBV4-1 and TRBJ2-7; no reliable D call. The CDR3 is 16 amino acids. Trimming removed 1 base from V and 0 bases from J, with 13 bases in between. CDR1 MGHRA and CDR2 YSYEKL come from the germline V gene. CDR3 sequence: CASSQVRSVSSYEQYF. For the CDR3, the DNA is TGCGCCAGCAGCCAAGTACGAAGCGTTAGCTCCTACGAGCAGTACTTC.

This clone has only one observation. The genes are TRBV21-1 and TRBJ2-7; TRBD1, as called in the table, went unchecked against the DNA. TRBV21-1 is labeled a pseudogene. The CDR3 extends over 13 amino acids. The CDR3 nucleotides read TGTGCCAGCAGCAAAGACAGGGTGAACGAGCAGTACTTC. Protein product: CASSKDRVNEQYF.

The gene calls are TRBV5-1 and TRBJ1-5, with D possibly being TRBD1 (5 bases). V shed 2 bases and J shed 2 bases, with 11 bases lying between them. CDR1 and CDR2 from the germline V gene are SGHRS and YFSETQ. The CDR3 spans 15 residues. CDR3 DNA: TGCGCCAGCAGCTTCGGAGGGGTGGGCAATCAGCCCCAGCATTTT. It encodes CASSFGGVGNQPQHF.